This TCR beta chain was captured by sequencing in a study of Graves' ophthalmopathy and Graves' hyperthyroidism. The CDR3 is 13 residues long. CDR1 MNHNS and CDR2 SASEGT come from the germline V gene. This clonotype was recorded only once. From RNA, the CDR3 regions of TCR beta chains were amplified and sequenced. Second-round multiplex PCR followed a first-round RT-PCR using HTBI primers. TCRdb independently ran MiXCR on the multiplex PCR reads; one entry per CDR3 protein. The repertoire holds around 590,000 distinct CDR3 sequences, with less than 40% as singletons. This chain links TRBV6-1 with TRBJ2-5; no clear D. The J call may be incorrect, as the DNA end agrees better with TRBJ2-1. This receptor was identified in an adult man with Graves' hyperthyroidism. Source material: peripheral blood or thyroid tissue (not recorded which). As DNA, the CDR3 is TGTGCCAGCAGTGAACTAGTTGCAGATGAGCAGTTCTTC. This sequence encodes CASSELVADEQFF.